The 27 T cell receptor beta chains below were found in one sample sequenced in a study of blood T cell repertoires in COVID-19. Profiled with immunoSEQ multiplex PCR; TCRdb holds only in-frame clones, not every one. Of 540,000 or so clones listed, approximately 91% are singletons. Input material: peripheral blood. Receptor source: a woman in her forties or fifties with COVID-19, enrolled during active disease.

This clone was observed a handful of times. The chain couples TRBV25-1 to TRBJ1-1; D gene unclear. This CDR3 contains 15 residues. The V gene's germline CDR1 is MGHDK and CDR2 SYGVNS. V was clipped by 5 bases and J by 0 bases, with 13 bases between them. CDR3 sequence: CASSRPSPMNTEAFF. The CDR3 nucleotides are TGTGCCAGCAGTCGGCCTAGCCCGATGAACACTGAAGCTTTCTTT.

The chain is built from TRBV9 and TRBJ1-2, with TRBD1 matching over 9 bases. V trimming: 2 bases; J trimming: 5 bases; junction bases outside the gene matches: 7. Germline CDR1 SGDLS, CDR2 YYNGEE. The CDR3 loop spans 15 amino acids. CDR3 DNA sequence: TGTGCCAGCAGCGTCCCGACAGGGGGTTCATATGGCTACACCTTC. Its protein product is CASSVPTGGSYGYTF.

V is TRBV27 and J is TRBJ2-1, with D possibly being TRBD2 (5 bases). In germline, CDR1 is MNHEY, CDR2 SMNVEV (reference sequence). The CDR3 contains 14 residues. Trimming removed 5 bases at V and 4 bases at J, with 12 bases between. In DNA form, the CDR3 reads TGTGCCAGCAGTGAGAGGGAAGCGTACAATGAGCAGTTCTTC. This codes for CASSEREAYNEQFF.

Remarks on this clone: The junction shows a germline mismatch at one end, possibly a read error. The chain carries TRBV6-6 and TRBJ1-4, with D uncertain. The CDR3 consists of 12 residues. Looked up from germline, CDR1 is MNHNY and CDR2 is SVGAGI (reference sequence). The CDR3 reads CASSYAKEKLFF. CDR3 coding DNA: TGTGCCAGCAGTTACGCTAAGGAAAAACTGTTTTTT.

The chain employs TRBV9 and TRBJ2-5; 11 bases match TRBD2. The germline CDR1 and CDR2 sequences are SGDLS and YYNGEE. The ends lost 4 bases at V and 0 bases at J; junction bases unmatched: 8. This CDR3 is built from 17 residues. The CDR3 spells CASSPRPSGGNQETQYF. The CDR3 DNA reads TGTGCCAGCAGCCCCCGCCCTAGCGGGGGGAACCAAGAGACCCAGTACTTC.

The chain recombines TRBV9 with TRBJ1-2; D gene uncertain. V was cut by 0 bases and J by 8 bases, with 14 bases left in between. The CDR3 has 14 amino acids. The germline gives CDR1 SGDLS, CDR2 YYNGEE. The CDR3: CASSVVGGGEGYTF. CDR3 DNA: TGTGCCAGCAGCGTAGTAGGCGGTGGAGAAGGCTACACCTTC.

This clone was detected once. The genes are TRBV19 and TRBJ1-5; TRBD1 aligns across 7 bases. The CDR3 extends over 13 amino acids. The germline V gene encodes CDR1 LNHDA and CDR2 SQIVND (reference sequence). The junction had 2 bases not matched to a gene; V was cut back by 3 bases and J by 6 bases. CDR3 bases: TGTGCCAGTAGTATGGGACAGATTCAGCCCCAGCATTTT. Encoded protein: CASSMGQIQPQHF.

V gene TRBV19 combines with J gene TRBJ1-2; D ambiguous. The CDR3 is made up of 16 amino acids. Between the trimmed V and J ends, which lost 0 bases and 0 bases, there was a span of 11 bases. Germline loops: CDR1 LNHDA, CDR2 SQIVND (reference sequence). In DNA form, the CDR3 reads TGTGCCAGTAGTATAGATCGTAGCGTAGCTAACTATGGCTACACCTTC. Encoded protein: CASSIDRSVANYGYTF. Drawing the rest from reference TRBV19 and TRBJ1-2, the complete variable domain is DGGITQSPKYLFRKEGQNVTLSCEQNLNHDAMYWYRQDPGQGLRLIYYSQIVNDFQKGDIAEGYSVSREKKESFPLTVTSAQKNPTAFYLCASSIDRSVANYGYTFGSGTRLTVV.

The chain uses TRBV24-1 and TRBJ1-2, with 9 nucleotides matching TRBD1. Trimming at V came to 3 bases and at J to 6 bases, leaving 10 bases not matched to a gene. CDR1 is KGHDR, CDR2 SFDVKD, per germline. The CDR3 length is 16 residues. CDR3 loop: CATSDHTTGGINGYTF. In DNA form, the CDR3 reads TGTGCCACCAGTGATCACACGACAGGGGGGATCAATGGCTACACCTTC.

This clone was recorded only once. The chain carries TRBV6-5 and TRBJ1-1; a weak D match, TRBD1 (5 bases). CDR1 is MNHEY, CDR2 SVGAGI, per germline. This CDR3 comprises 15 residues. V lost 4 bases to trimming and J lost 12 bases, with 24 bases between them. The CDR3 spells CASSSPPSGGARTFF. In nucleotides, the CDR3 is TGTGCCAGCAGTTCCCCCCCATCGGGAGGGGCAAGAACTTTCTTT.

This sequence joins TRBV7-3 and TRBJ2-3; no reliable D call. CDR1 and CDR2 (germline): SGHTA, FQGTGA. The V end lost 5 bases, the J end lost 3 bases, and 12 bases lay between the germline ends. CDR3 length: 14 amino acids. CDR3 residues: CASSRGLRTDTQYF. In nucleotides, the CDR3 is TGTGCCAGCAGCCGCGGTCTGAGGACAGATACGCAGTATTTT.

The chain uses TRBV7-8 and TRBJ1-4, with D uncertain. The V end lost 5 bases, the J end lost 7 bases, and 11 bases lay between the germline ends. This CDR3 comprises 13 residues. Germline CDR1 and CDR2: SGHVS and FQNEAQ. In DNA, the CDR3 is TGTGCCAGCAGCGCCTCGGTCGGTGAAAAACTGTTTTTT. The encoded protein is CASSASVGEKLFF.

The chain joins TRBV5-1 to TRBJ1-2, with 8 bases matching TRBD1. The trim removed 0 bases at V and 6 bases at J, leaving 7 bases unmatched. The CDR3 consists of 15 residues. Germline CDR1 and CDR2: SGHRS and YFSETQ. The CDR3 DNA sequence: TGCGCCAGCAGCTTGGCCCCAGGGGGCGGGGATGGCTACACCTTC. Amino acids: CASSLAPGGGDGYTF.

The chain carries TRBV2 and TRBJ2-7, with TRBD1 matching 8 bases. The J segment lost 5 bases and the V segment lost 6 bases, leaving 12 bases of the junction unmatched. Per the germline V gene, CDR1 is SNHLY and CDR2 is FYNNEI. This CDR3 region has 15 residues. The CDR3 protein is CASSLVRTGSNEQYF. The CDR3 nucleotides read TGTGCCAGCAGCCTAGTCAGGACAGGGAGCAACGAGCAGTACTTC.

This chain uses TRBV30 with TRBJ1-1, with TRBD1 matching 7 bases. Trimming removed 2 bases from V and 5 bases from J; junction bases left unmatched: 5. The CDR3 is 13 amino acids. Germline V gene lookup returns CDR1 GTSNPN and CDR2 SVGIG (reference sequence). CDR3 region: CAWSTTGDTEAFF. In DNA, the CDR3 is TGTGCCTGGAGTACTACAGGGGATACTGAAGCTTTCTTT.

This chain uses TRBV7-9 with TRBJ1-2; D is uncertain. The V end lost 1 base, the J end lost 0 bases, and 6 bases lay between the germline ends. The germline V gene has CDR1 SEHNR and CDR2 FQNEAQ (reference sequence). The CDR3 contains 14 residues. CDR3 nucleotide sequence: TGTGCCAGCAGCTTAGACTCTGCTAACTATGGCTACACCTTC. It is translated as CASSLDSANYGYTF.

The genes are TRBV14 and TRBJ1-2; 12 bases align to TRBD1. The trim removed 4 bases at V and 8 bases at J, leaving 11 bases unmatched. The CDR3 totals 16 residues. Germline V gene sequence: CDR1 SGHDN, CDR2 FVKESK. CDR3 residues: CASSRGPGQGAVGYTF. The CDR3 region has the DNA TGTGCCAGCAGCCGTGGACCGGGACAGGGGGCAGTCGGCTACACCTTC.

The chain links TRBV24-1 to TRBJ1-6, with a possible D match to TRBD1 (6 bases). The V end was cut by 5 bases, the J end by 0 bases, with 10 bases between. Germline lookup yields CDR1 KGHDR and CDR2 SFDVKD. The CDR3 spans 16 residues. Written as DNA, the CDR3 is TGTGCCACCAGTGCCGACAGGAGCTCCTATAATTCACCCCTCCACTTT. Translation gives CATSADRSSYNSPLHF.

The rearrangement links TRBV7-8 to TRBJ2-6, with TRBD1 matching 8 bases. Per germline, CDR1 SGHVS and CDR2 FQNEAQ. The CDR3 extends over 17 amino acids. Trimming took 5 bases from V and 0 from J; bases not matched to a gene: 6. CDR3 loop: CASSPGQARSGANVLTF. The CDR3 nucleotides are TGTGCCAGCAGCCCGGGACAGGCCCGCTCTGGGGCCAACGTCCTGACTTTC.

This chain uses TRBV5-1 with TRBJ2-5; 9 bases align to TRBD1. The CDR3 spans 14 residues. V dropped 0 bases and J dropped 6; count of bases not matched to a gene: 3. Germline V gene sequence: CDR1 SGHRS, CDR2 YFSETQ. CDR3 sequence: CASSLGQGVKTQYF. The CDR3 coding sequence is TGCGCCAGCAGCTTGGGACAGGGGGTGAAGACCCAGTACTTC.

V is TRBV9 and J is TRBJ1-1, with D tentatively TRBD1 (5 bases). Germline CDR1 SGDLS, CDR2 YYNGEE. V lost 6 bases and J lost 0, with 9 bases in between. This CDR3 has 13 residues. CDR3 coding DNA: TGTGCCAGCACAAAGGGGTTGAACACTGAAGCTTTCTTT. Its translation is CASTKGLNTEAFF.

V gene TRBV5-3 combines with J gene TRBJ2-7; 9 nucleotides align to TRBD1. TRBV5-3 belongs to the ORF category, with a function that is uncertain. The CDR3 has 15 amino acids. J was trimmed by 5 bases and V by 3 bases; bases with no gene match: 9. CDR3: CARSSEQGARHEQYF. The CDR3 region has the DNA TGTGCCAGAAGCTCGGAACAGGGGGCTCGGCACGAGCAGTACTTC.

The chain is built from TRBV4-1 and TRBJ2-7, with D possibly being TRBD1 (6 bases). This CDR3 is 15 amino acids long. The germline V gene encodes CDR1 MGHRA and CDR2 YSYEKL. Between the trimmed V and J ends, which lost 0 bases and 4 bases, there was a span of 13 bases. The CDR3 spells CASSQEDRMGYEQYF. CDR3 bases: TGCGCCAGCAGCCAAGAAGACAGGATGGGATACGAGCAGTACTTC.

The genes are TRBV10-2 and TRBJ2-7, with D perhaps TRBD2 (5 bases). Germline CDR1 reads WSHSY; CDR2 reads SAAADI. CDR3 length equals 13 residues. The V end was cut by 5 bases, the J end by 0 bases, with 8 bases between. The CDR3 spells CASSPRDSYEQYF. The CDR3 region has the DNA TGCGCCAGCAGTCCTCGGGACTCCTACGAGCAGTACTTC.

This chain joins TRBV7-3 and TRBJ2-1, with 11 bases fitting TRBD2. From germline, CDR1 is SGHTA and CDR2 FQGTGA. V was clipped by 4 bases and J by 0 bases; unmatched bases: 20. This CDR3 is built from 22 residues. CDR3 region: CASSSRSMLAGGEISSYNEQFF. In nucleotides, the CDR3 is TGTGCCAGCAGCTCCCGCTCTATGCTAGCGGGGGGCGAAATCAGCTCCTACAATGAGCAGTTCTTC.

The V call is TRBV6-5, the J call TRBJ1-2; D is undetermined. V was cut by 5 bases and J by 8 bases, with 18 bases left in between. There are 14 residues in the CDR3. Germline lookup yields CDR1 MNHEY and CDR2 SVGAGI. The CDR3 DNA reads as TGTGCCAGCAGTCCAGAAAACTCGTGGAGAGGCTACACCTTC. Translation: CASSPENSWRGYTF.

This chain uses TRBV10-3 with TRBJ1-2, with 7 bases aligning to TRBD1. The junction had 10 bases not matched to a gene; V was cut back by 4 bases and J by 5 bases. This CDR3 comprises 15 residues. Germline CDR1 reads ENHRY; CDR2 reads SYGVKD. The CDR3 coding sequence is TGTGCCATCAGTGCTTCTCCGGGACAGAGTTATGGCTACACCTTC. Amino acids: CAISASPGQSYGYTF.